This T cell receptor beta chain is from a study of T cell responses to AZD1222 COVID-19 vaccine. For this clone: The antigen is not known.

Germline V gene lookup returns CDR1 LGHDT and CDR2 YNNKEL (reference sequence). This CDR3 comprises 12 residues. Trimming removed 1 base from V and 7 bases from J, with 7 bases in between. Sequenced by immunoSEQ multiplex PCR; TCRdb stores in-frame clones only, minus some. The data contain 100,000 or so clones, approximately 86% of them seen just once; the ten biggest clones take up 1.4%. Overall study findings and caveats: Clonal diversity was possibly underestimated; the donors were predominantly white British and more often female. Seropositive at baseline were only six AZD1222 recipients.

The sequencing here drew on peripheral blood, taken on day 0 of AZD1222 vaccination. The source of this sequence is an adult in good health. This sequence joins TRBV3-1 (or the pseudogene TRBV3-2) and TRBJ1-1, with D maybe TRBD1 (5 bases). The CDR3 DNA reads as TGTGCCAGCAGCCAAGCAGGGTTTGAAGCTTTCTTT. It is translated as CASSQAGFEAFF.